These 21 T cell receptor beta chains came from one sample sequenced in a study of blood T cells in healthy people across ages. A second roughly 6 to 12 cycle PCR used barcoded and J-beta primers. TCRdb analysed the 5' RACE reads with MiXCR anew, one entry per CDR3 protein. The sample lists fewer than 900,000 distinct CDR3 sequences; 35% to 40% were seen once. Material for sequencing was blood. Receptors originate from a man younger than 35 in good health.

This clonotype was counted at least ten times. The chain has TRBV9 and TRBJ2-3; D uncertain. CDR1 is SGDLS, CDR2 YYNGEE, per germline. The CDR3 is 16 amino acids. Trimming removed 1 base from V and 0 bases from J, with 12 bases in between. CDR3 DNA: TGTGCCAGCAGCGTAAACGGAGTGAGCAGCACAGATACGCAGTATTTT. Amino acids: CASSVNGVSSTDTQYF.

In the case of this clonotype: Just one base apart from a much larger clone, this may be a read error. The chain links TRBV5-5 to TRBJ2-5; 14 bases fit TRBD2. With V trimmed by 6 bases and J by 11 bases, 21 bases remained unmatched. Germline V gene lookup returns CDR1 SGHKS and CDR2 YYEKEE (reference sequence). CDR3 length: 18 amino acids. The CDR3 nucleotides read TGTGCCAGCACCCGGACTAGCGGGGGGAACCCATTCTACAATGAGCAGTACTTC. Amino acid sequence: CASTRTSGGNPFYNEQYF.

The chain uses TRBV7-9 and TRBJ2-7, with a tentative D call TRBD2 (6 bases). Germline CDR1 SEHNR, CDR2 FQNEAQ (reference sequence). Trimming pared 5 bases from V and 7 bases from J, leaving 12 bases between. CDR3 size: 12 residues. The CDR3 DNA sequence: TGTGCCAGCAGCCAGTCCGCGGGAGAGCAGTACTTC. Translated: CASSQSAGEQYF.

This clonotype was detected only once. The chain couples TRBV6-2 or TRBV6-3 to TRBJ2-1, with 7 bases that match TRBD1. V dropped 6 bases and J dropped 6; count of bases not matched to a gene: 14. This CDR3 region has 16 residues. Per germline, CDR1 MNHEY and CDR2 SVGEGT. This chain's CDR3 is CASRNQTGFLFNEQFF. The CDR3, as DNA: TGTGCCAGCAGGAACCAGACAGGGTTTTTGTTCAATGAGCAGTTCTTC.

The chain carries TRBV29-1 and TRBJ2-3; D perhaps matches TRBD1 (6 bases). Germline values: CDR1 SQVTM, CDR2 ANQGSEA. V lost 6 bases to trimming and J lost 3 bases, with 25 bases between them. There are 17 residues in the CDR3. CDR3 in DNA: TGCAGCGTCGCTTCCGTGGTGGGACAAGGAACAACAGATACGCAGTATTTT. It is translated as CSVASVVGQGTTDTQYF.

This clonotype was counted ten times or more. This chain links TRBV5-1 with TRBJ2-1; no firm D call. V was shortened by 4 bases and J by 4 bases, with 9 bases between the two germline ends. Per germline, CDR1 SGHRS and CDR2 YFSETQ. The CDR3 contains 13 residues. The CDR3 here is CASSGWGYNEQFF. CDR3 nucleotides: TGCGCCAGCAGCGGGTGGGGTTACAATGAGCAGTTCTTC.

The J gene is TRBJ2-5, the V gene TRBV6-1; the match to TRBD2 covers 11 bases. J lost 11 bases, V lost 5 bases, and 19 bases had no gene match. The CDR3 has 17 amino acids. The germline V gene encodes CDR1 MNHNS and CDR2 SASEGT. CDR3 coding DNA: TGTGCCAGCAGTAAATTAACTAGCGGGGGTCTTTGGGATGAGCAGTACTTC. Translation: CASSKLTSGGLWDEQYF.

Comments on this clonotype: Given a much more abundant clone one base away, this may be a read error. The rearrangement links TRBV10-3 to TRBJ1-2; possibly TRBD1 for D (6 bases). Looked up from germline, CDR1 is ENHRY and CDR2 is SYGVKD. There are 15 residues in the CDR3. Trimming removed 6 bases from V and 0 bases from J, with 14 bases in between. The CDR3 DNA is TGTGCCATCAGCCCAGGGGATGGGACTAACTATGGCTACACCTTC. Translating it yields CAISPGDGTNYGYTF.

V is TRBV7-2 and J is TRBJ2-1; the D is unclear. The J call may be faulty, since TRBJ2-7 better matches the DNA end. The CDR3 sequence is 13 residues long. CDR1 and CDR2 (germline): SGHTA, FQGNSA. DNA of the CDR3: TGTGCCAGCAGCTTCAGCACCGACAATGAGCAGTACTTC. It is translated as CASSFSTDNEQYF.

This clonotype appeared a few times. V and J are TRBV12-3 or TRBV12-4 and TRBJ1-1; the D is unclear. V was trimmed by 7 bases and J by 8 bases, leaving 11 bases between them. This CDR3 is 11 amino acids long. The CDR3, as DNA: TGTGCCAGCATGAGCGCGCAAGAAGCTTTCTTT. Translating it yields CASMSAQEAFF.

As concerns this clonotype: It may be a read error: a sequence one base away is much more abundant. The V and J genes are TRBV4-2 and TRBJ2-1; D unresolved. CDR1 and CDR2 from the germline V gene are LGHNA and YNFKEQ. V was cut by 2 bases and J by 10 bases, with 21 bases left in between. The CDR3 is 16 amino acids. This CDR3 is CASSQSFTETVYEQFF. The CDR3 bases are TGTGCCAGCAGCCAATCTTTTACAGAGACCGTCTACGAGCAGTTCTTC.

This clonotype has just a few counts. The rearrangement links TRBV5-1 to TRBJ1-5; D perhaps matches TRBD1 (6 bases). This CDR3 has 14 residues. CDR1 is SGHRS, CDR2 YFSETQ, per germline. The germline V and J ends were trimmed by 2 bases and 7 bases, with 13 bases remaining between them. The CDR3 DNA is TGCGCCAGCAGCTTAGGGGGTTCTTCACAGCCCCAGCATTTT. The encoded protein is CASSLGGSSQPQHF.

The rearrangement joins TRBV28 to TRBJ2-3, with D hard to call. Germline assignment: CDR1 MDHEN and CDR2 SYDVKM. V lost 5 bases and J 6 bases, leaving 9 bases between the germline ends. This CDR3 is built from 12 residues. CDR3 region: CASSEMSDTQYF. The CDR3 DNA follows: TGTGCCAGCAGTGAGATGAGCGATACGCAGTATTTT.

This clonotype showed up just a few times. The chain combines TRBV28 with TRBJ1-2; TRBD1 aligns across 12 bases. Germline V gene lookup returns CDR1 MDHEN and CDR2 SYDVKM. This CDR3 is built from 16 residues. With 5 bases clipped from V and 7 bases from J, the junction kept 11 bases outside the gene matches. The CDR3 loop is CASSRSGTGGSLGYTF. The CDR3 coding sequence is TGTGCCAGCAGTCGTTCCGGGACAGGGGGCTCTCTTGGCTACACCTTC.

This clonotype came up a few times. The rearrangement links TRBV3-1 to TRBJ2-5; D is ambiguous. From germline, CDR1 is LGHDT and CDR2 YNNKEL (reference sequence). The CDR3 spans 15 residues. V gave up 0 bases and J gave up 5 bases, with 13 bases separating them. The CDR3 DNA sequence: TGTGCCAGCAGCCAAGAACCCCGGGTTGAGGAGACCCAGTACTTC. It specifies CASSQEPRVEETQYF.

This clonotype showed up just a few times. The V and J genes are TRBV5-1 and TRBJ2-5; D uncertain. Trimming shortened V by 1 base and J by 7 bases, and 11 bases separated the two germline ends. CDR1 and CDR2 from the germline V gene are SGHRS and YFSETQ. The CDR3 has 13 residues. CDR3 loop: CASSLSVWSTQYF. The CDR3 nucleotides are TGCGCCAGCAGCTTGTCTGTTTGGTCGACCCAGTACTTC. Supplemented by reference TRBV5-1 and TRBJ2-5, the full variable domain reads KAGVTQTPRYLIKTRGQQVTLSCSPISGHRSVSWYQQTPGQGLQFLFEYFSETQRNKGNFPGRFSGRQFSNSRSEMNVSTLELGDSALYLCASSLSVWSTQYFGPGTRLLVL.

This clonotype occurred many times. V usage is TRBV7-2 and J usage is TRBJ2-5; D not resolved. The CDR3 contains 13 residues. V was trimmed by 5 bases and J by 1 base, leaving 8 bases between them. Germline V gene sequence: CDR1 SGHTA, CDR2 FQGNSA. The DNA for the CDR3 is TGTGCCAGCAGCAACCGGGTCCAAGAGACCCAGTACTTC. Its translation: CASSNRVQETQYF.

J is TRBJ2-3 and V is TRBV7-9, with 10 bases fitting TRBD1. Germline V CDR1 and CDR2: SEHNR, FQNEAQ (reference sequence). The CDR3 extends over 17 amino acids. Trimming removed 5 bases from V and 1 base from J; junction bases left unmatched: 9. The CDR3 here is CASSPVRGQGRTDTQYF. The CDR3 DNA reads TGTGCCAGCAGCCCGGTTAGGGGACAGGGGCGCACAGATACGCAGTATTTT. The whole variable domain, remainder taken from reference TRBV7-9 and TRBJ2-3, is DTGVSQNPRHKITKRGQNVTFRCDPISEHNRLYWYRQTLGQGPEFLTYFQNEAQLEKSRLLSDRFSAERPKGSFSTLEIQRTEQGDSAMYLCASSPVRGQGRTDTQYFGPGTRLTVL.

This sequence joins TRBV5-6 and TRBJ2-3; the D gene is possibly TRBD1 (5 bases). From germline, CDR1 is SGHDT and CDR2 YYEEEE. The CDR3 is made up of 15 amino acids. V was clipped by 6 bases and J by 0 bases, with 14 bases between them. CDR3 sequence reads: CASKGREASTDTQYF. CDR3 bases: TGTGCCAGCAAAGGCAGGGAAGCGAGCACAGATACGCAGTATTTT.

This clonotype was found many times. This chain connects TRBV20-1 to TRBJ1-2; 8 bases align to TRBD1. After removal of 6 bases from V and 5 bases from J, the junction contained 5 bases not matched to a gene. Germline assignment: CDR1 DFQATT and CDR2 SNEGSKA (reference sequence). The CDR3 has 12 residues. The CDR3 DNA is TGCAGTGCCCCGACAGGGGTGTATGGCTACACCTTC. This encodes CSAPTGVYGYTF.

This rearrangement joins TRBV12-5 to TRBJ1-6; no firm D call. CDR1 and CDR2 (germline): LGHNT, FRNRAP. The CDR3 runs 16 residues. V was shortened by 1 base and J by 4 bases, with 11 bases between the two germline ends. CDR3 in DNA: TGTGCTAGTGGTTTGGCCCCAGTGGGTTATAATTCACCCCTCCACTTT. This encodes CASGLAPVGYNSPLHF.